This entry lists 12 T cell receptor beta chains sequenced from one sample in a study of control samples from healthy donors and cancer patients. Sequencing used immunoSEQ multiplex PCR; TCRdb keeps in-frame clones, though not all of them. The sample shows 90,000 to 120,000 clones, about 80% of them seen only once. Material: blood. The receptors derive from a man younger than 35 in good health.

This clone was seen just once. CDR3 bases: TGTGCCAGTTCCGGGACAGGGGGTAATTCACCCCTCCACTTT. Translation: CASSGTGGNSPLHF. The chain joins TRBV19 to TRBJ1-6; 11 positions match TRBD1. The V gene's germline CDR1 is LNHDA and CDR2 SQIVND (reference sequence). CDR3 length: 14 residues. After removal of 8 bases from V and 6 bases from J, the junction contained 3 bases not matched to a gene.

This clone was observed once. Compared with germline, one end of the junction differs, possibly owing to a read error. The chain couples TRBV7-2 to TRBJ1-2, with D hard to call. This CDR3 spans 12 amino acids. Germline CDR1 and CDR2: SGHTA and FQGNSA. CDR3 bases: TGTGCCAGCATCCCCGCCCCGGGATTCGCTTCCTTC. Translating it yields CASIPAPGFASF.

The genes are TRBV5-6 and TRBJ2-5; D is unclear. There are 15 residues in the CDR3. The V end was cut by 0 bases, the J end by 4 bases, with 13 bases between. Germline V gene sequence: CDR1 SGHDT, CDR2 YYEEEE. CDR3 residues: CASSLGSVSRETQYF. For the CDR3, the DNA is TGTGCCAGCAGCTTGGGATCTGTCTCTAGAGAGACCCAGTACTTC.

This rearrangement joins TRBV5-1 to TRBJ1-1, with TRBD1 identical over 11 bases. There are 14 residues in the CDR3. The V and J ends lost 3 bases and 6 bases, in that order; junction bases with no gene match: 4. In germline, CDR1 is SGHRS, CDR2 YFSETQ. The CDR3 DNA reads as TGCGCCAGCAGCTCAGGACAGGGGGCGCCTGAAGCTTTCTTT. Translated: CASSSGQGAPEAFF.

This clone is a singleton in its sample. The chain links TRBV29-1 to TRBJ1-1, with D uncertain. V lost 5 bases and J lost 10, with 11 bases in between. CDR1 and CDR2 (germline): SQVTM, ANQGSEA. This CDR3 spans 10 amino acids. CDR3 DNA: TGCAGCGTTCAGCGGCTCGTAGCTTTCTTT. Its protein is CSVQRLVAFF. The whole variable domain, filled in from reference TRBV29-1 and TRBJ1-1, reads SAVISQKPSRDICQRGTSLTIQCQVDSQVTMMFWYRQQPGQSLTLIATANQGSEATYESGFVIDKFPISRPNLTFSTLTVSNMSPEDSSIYLCSVQRLVAFFGQGTRLTVV.

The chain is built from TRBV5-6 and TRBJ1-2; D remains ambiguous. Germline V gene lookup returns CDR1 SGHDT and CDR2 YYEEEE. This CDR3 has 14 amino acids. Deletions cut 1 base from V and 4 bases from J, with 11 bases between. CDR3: CASSLQGSAYGYTF. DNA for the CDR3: TGTGCCAGCAGCTTGCAAGGATCGGCCTATGGCTACACCTTC.

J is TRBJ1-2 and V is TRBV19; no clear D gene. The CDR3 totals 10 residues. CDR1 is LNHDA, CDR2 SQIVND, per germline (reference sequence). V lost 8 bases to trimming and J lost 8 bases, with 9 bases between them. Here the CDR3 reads CASGEPGYTF. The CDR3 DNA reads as TGTGCCAGTGGAGAGCCCGGCTACACCTTC. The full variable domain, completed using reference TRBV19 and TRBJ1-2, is DGGITQSPKYLFRKEGQNVTLSCEQNLNHDAMYWYRQDPGQGLRLIYYSQIVNDFQKGDIAEGYSVSREKKESFPLTVTSAQKNPTAFYLCASGEPGYTFGSGTRLTVV.

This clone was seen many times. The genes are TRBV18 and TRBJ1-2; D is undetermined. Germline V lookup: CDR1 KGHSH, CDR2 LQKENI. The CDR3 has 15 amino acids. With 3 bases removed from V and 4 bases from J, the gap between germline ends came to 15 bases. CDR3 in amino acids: CASSPDTYLSYGYTF. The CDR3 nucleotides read TGTGCCAGCTCACCCGACACCTACCTAAGCTATGGCTACACCTTC.

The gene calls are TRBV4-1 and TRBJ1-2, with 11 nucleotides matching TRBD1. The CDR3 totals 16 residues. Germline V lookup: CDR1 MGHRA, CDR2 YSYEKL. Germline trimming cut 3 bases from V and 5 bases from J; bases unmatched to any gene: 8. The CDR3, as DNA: TGCGCCAGCAGCCAGCGGACAGGGGGCACCCATTATGGCTACACCTTC. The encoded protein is CASSQRTGGTHYGYTF.

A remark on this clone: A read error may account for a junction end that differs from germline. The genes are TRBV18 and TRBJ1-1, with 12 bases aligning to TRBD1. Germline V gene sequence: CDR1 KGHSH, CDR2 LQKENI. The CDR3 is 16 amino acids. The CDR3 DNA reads TGTGCCAGCTCAACCGGGACAGGGGGCTTGAAAACTGAAGCTTTCTTT. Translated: CASSTGTGGLKTEAFF.

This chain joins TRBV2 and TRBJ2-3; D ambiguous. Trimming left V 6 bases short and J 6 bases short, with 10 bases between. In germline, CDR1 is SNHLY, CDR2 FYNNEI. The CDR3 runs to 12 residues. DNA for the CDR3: TGTGCCAGCAGCGACCGATTGGATACGCAGTATTTT. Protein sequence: CASSDRLDTQYF.

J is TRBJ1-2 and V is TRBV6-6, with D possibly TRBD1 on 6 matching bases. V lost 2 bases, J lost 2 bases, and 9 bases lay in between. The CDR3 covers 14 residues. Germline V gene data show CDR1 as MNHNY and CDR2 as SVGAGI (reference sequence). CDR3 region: CASSYPGQNYGYTF. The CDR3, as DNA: TGTGCCAGCAGTTACCCCGGACAGAACTATGGCTACACCTTC.